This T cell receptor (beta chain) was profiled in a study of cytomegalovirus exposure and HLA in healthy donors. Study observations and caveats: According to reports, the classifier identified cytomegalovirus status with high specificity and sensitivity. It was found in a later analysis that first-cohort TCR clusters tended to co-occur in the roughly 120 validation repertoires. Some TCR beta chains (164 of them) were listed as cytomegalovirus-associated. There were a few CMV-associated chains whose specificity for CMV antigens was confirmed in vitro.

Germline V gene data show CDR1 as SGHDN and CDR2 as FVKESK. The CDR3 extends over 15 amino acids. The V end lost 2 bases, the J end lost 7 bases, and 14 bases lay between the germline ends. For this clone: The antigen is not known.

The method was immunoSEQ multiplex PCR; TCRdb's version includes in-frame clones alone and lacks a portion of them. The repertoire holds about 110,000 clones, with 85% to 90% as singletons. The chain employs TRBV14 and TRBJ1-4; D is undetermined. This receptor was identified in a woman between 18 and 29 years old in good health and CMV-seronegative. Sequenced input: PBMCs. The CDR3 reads CASSQSYGRSEKLFF. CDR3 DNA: TGTGCCAGCAGCCAATCTTATGGGAGGTCTGAAAAACTGTTTTTT.